What follows are 18 T cell receptor beta chains derived from one specimen sequenced in a study of multiple sclerosis patients with progressive multifocal leukoencephalopathy. TCRdb keeps only in-frame clones here, not all; method: immunoSEQ multiplex PCR. The sample lists more than 30,000 clones; roughly 86% were seen once. As to time point: time of PML onset. The sample in question was PBMCs, obtained from a patient treated with natalizumab. The receptors shown here come from a woman aged 40 to 50 with progressive multifocal leukoencephalopathy.

The chain is built from TRBV6-1 and TRBJ1-3; unclear D gene. CDR1 is MNHNS, CDR2 SASEGT, per germline. The germline V and J ends were trimmed by 3 bases and 4 bases, with 10 bases remaining between them. The CDR3 consists of 14 residues. CDR3 sequence: CASSDKGYGNTIYF. CDR3 nucleotides: TGTGCCAGCAGTGACAAGGGATACGGAAACACCATATATTTT.

The rearrangement joins TRBV7-2 to TRBJ2-1; 8 positions match TRBD2. The CDR3 is 15 amino acids. The ends lost 3 bases at V and 7 bases at J; junction bases unmatched: 8. The V gene's germline CDR1 is SGHTA and CDR2 FQGNSA. The CDR3 sequence: CASSFFLAGGNEQFF. CDR3 coding DNA: TGTGCCAGCAGCTTCTTCCTAGCGGGTGGGAATGAGCAGTTCTTC. Based on the CDR3 plus reference TRBV7-2 and TRBJ2-1, the full variable domain is GAGVSQSPSNKVTEKGKDVELRCDPISGHTALYWYRQSLGQGLEFLIYFQGNSAPDKSGLPSDRFSAERTGGSVSTLTIQRTQQEDSAVYLCASSFFLAGGNEQFFGPGTRLTVL.

This clone was observed a single time. The chain has TRBV4-1 and TRBJ2-1, with 15 bases that match TRBD2. The CDR3 consists of 18 residues. Germline V gives CDR1 MGHRA, CDR2 YSYEKL. After removal of 5 bases from V and 7 bases from J, the junction contained 12 bases not matched to a gene. The CDR3 is CASSSSTGLAGGGNEQFF. CDR3 nucleotide sequence: TGCGCCAGCAGCTCCTCGACCGGACTAGCGGGAGGGGGGAATGAGCAGTTCTTC.

CDR3 protein: CASSTGFPGANVLTF. The CDR3 nucleotides read TGTGCCAGCAGCACAGGGTTCCCTGGGGCCAACGTCCTGACTTTC. The rearrangement uses TRBV5-4 and TRBJ2-6; possible D gene TRBD1, 6 bases. CDR3 length: 15 residues. Germline loops: CDR1 SGHNT, CDR2 YYREEE (reference sequence). Trimming took 4 bases from V and 2 from J, leaving 10 bases between them. Full variable domain (rest looked up from reference TRBV5-4 and TRBJ2-6): ETGVTQSPTHLIKTRGQQVTLRCSSQSGHNTVSWYQQALGQGPQFIFQYYREEENGRGNFPPRFSGLQFPNYSSELNVNALELDDSALYLCASSTGFPGANVLTFGAGSRLTVL.

CDR3 bases: TGTGCCAGTAGTCTAGCGGGCCTTTCCTACGAGCAGTACTTC. The encoded protein is CASSLAGLSYEQYF. The chain has TRBV19 and TRBJ2-7; 8 positions match TRBD2. CDR3 size: 14 residues. Trimming cost V 5 bases and J 1 base; bases outside gene matches: 4. CDR1 and CDR2 from the germline V gene are LNHDA and SQIVND (reference sequence).

This chain uses TRBV11-2 with TRBJ1-1, with 10 bases fitting TRBD1. The CDR3 is 15 residues long. In germline, CDR1 is SGHAT, CDR2 FQNNGV. V lost 5 bases, J lost 5 bases, and 8 bases stayed unmatched. This CDR3 is CASSLRQGARTEAFF. The CDR3 bases are TGTGCCAGCAGCCTTAGACAGGGGGCGAGGACTGAAGCTTTCTTT.

The chain links TRBV13 to TRBJ1-5; tentative D call: TRBD1 (6 bases). This CDR3 contains 16 residues. V was cut by 3 bases and J by 1 base, with 13 bases left in between. In germline, CDR1 is PRHDT, CDR2 FYEKMQ (reference sequence). CDR3 region: CASSFRGATSNQPQHF. The CDR3 DNA is TGTGCCAGCAGCTTTCGGGGGGCGACGAGCAATCAGCCCCAGCATTTT. The variable domain in full, with the rest retrieved from reference TRBV13 and TRBJ1-5, is AAGVIQSPRHLIKEKRETATLKCYPIPRHDTVYWYQQGPGQDPQFLISFYEKMQSDKGSIPDRFSAQQFSDYHSELNMSSLELGDSALYFCASSFRGATSNQPQHFGDGTRLSIL.

This clone was detected a few times. This chain links TRBV7-2 with TRBJ2-1, with a weak D call TRBD2 (6 bases). V was trimmed by 2 bases and J by 3 bases, leaving 11 bases between them. CDR1 is SGHTA, CDR2 FQGNSA, per germline. This CDR3 region has 15 residues. In nucleotides, the CDR3 is TGTGCCAGCAGCTTATTGCAGGGAGGCTACAATGAGCAGTTCTTC. Translation gives CASSLLQGGYNEQFF. The full variable domain, completed using reference TRBV7-2 and TRBJ2-1, is GAGVSQSPSNKVTEKGKDVELRCDPISGHTALYWYRQSLGQGLEFLIYFQGNSAPDKSGLPSDRFSAERTGGSVSTLTIQRTQQEDSAVYLCASSLLQGGYNEQFFGPGTRLTVL.

The genes are TRBV7-3 and TRBJ2-1; D gene unclear. The length of the CDR3 is 18 residues. Germline V CDR1 and CDR2: SGHTA, FQGTGA. Trimming pared 0 bases from V and 7 bases from J, leaving 22 bases between. CDR3 nucleotide sequence: TGTGCCAGCAGCTTAACCGGCTCCTCTCCTCCAGTTGGAAATGAGCAGTTCTTC. Translated, it gives CASSLTGSSPPVGNEQFF.

V and J are TRBV6-6 and TRBJ1-1, with 9 bases that match TRBD1. This CDR3 region has 13 residues. The germline V gene has CDR1 MNHNY and CDR2 SVGAGI (reference sequence). The J segment lost 9 bases and the V segment lost 6 bases, leaving 8 bases of the junction unmatched. The CDR3 sequence: CASSPGQGRQAFF. CDR3 in DNA: TGTGCCAGCAGCCCGGGACAGGGTAGGCAAGCTTTCTTT.

The rearrangement links TRBV19 to TRBJ1-2, with D possibly TRBD1 on 5 matching bases. Germline V CDR1 and CDR2: LNHDA, SQIVND (reference sequence). V was trimmed by 6 bases and J by 1 base, leaving 18 bases between them. This CDR3 has 16 residues. Written as DNA, the CDR3 is TGTGCCAGTAGCGCGTCTGGGACTGTCGATAACTATGGCTACACCTTC. This codes for CASSASGTVDNYGYTF.

This clone has just a few counts. J is TRBJ1-2 and V is TRBV6-1; 11 bases map to TRBD1. The CDR3 covers 16 residues. CDR1 MNHNS and CDR2 SASEGT come from the germline V gene. Trimming at V came to 2 bases and at J to 7 bases, leaving 9 bases not matched to a gene. The CDR3 DNA reads TGTGCCAGCAGTGAAAAGCCCGGGACAGGGGGGGCTGGCTACACCTTC. This codes for CASSEKPGTGGAGYTF.

This rearrangement joins TRBV5-1 to TRBJ2-5, with 7 bases lining up with TRBD1. This CDR3 contains 14 residues. CDR1 and CDR2 (germline): SGHRS, YFSETQ. The ends lost 0 bases at V and 4 bases at J; junction bases unmatched: 3. This chain's CDR3 is CASSLEAGGETQYF. In DNA form, the CDR3 reads TGCGCCAGCAGCTTGGAGGCAGGGGGAGAGACCCAGTACTTC.

In its sample, this clone was seen a few times. V and J are TRBV11-2 and TRBJ1-1, with D perhaps matching TRBD1 (6 bases). The V gene's germline CDR1 is SGHAT and CDR2 FQNNGV. V was clipped by 0 bases and J by 0 bases, with 14 bases between them. The CDR3 runs to 17 residues. Here the CDR3 reads CASSLDGGGRVNTEAFF. In DNA form, the CDR3 reads TGTGCCAGCAGCTTAGATGGTGGGGGCCGGGTGAACACTGAAGCTTTCTTT.

This clone showed up just a few times. The chain has TRBV7-8 and TRBJ2-5, with 8 positions matching TRBD1. V lost 5 bases, J lost 5 bases, and 13 bases stayed unmatched. Germline V CDR1 and CDR2: SGHVS, FQNEAQ. The CDR3 is made up of 16 amino acids. The CDR3, as DNA: TGTGCCAGCAGCAACCCCGACAGGGGCGGGATGGAGACCCAGTACTTC. It is translated as CASSNPDRGGMETQYF.

The rearrangement uses TRBV7-2 and TRBJ2-3; TRBD2 aligns across 7 bases. Germline V gene sequence: CDR1 SGHTA, CDR2 FQGNSA. V trimming: 2 bases; J trimming: 4 bases; junction bases outside the gene matches: 12. The length of the CDR3 is 17 residues. CDR3 sequence: CASSLRSGGGWADTQYF. In nucleotides, the CDR3 is TGTGCCAGCAGCTTAAGGTCGGGAGGTGGGTGGGCAGATACGCAGTATTTT.

The chain combines TRBV27 with TRBJ1-3, with 9 nucleotides matching TRBD1. Trimming took 2 bases from V and 4 from J; bases not matched to a gene: 6. This CDR3 is built from 16 residues. The germline CDR1 and CDR2 sequences are MNHEY and SMNVEV (reference sequence). The CDR3 region has the DNA TGTGCCAGCAGTTTAACCGGGACAGGGTCCGGAAACACCATATATTTT. Translating it yields CASSLTGTGSGNTIYF.

The V and J genes are TRBV30 and TRBJ1-3; D ambiguous. CDR1 GTSNPN and CDR2 SVGIG come from the germline V gene (reference sequence). The germline V and J ends were trimmed by 0 bases and 7 bases, with 13 bases remaining between them. This CDR3 region has 14 residues. Written as DNA, the CDR3 is TGTGCCTGGAGTGTACCGTCCTCGGGGAACACCATATATTTT. Translating gives CAWSVPSSGNTIYF.